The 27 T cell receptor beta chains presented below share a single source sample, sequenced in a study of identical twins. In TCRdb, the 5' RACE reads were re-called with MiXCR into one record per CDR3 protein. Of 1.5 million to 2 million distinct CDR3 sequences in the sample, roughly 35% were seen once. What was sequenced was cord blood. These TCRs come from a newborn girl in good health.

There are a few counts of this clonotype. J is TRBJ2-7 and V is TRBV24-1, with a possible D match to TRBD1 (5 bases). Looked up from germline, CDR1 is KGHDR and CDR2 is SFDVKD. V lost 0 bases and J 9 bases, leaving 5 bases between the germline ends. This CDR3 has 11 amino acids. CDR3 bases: TGTGCCACCAGTGATTTGCAGGGGCAGTACTTC. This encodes CATSDLQGQYF.

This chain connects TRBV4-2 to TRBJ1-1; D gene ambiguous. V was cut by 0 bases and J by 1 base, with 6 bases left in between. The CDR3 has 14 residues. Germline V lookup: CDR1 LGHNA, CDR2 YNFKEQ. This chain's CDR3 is CASSQDIGNTEAFF. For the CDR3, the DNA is TGTGCCAGCAGCCAAGATATAGGGAACACTGAAGCTTTCTTT.

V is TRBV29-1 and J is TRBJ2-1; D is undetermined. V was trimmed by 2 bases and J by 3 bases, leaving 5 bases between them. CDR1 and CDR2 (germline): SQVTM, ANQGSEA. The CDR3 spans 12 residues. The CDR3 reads CSVEPGYNEQFF. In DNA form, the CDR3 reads TGCAGCGTTGAACCAGGCTACAATGAGCAGTTCTTC.

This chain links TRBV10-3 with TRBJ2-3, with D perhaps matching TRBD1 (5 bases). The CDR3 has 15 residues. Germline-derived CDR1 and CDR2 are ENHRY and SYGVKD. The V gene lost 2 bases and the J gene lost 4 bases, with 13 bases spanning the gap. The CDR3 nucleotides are TGTGCCATCAGTGAGCTCGGTCAGGGCCCAGATACGCAGTATTTT. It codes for CAISELGQGPDTQYF.

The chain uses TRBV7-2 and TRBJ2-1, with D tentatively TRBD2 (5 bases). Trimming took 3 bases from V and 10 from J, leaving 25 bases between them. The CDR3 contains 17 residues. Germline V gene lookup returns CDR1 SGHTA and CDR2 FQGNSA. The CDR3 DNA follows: TGTGCCAGCAGCTTGGACTCCACCCCGTGGAGGATAAACGAGCAGTTCTTC. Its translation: CASSLDSTPWRINEQFF.

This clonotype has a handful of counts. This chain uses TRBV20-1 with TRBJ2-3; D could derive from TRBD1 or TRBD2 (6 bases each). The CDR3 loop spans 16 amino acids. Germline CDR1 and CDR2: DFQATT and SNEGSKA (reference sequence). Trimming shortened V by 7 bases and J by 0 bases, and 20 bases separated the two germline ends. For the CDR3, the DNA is TGCAGTGTCCCGAGGGGGGCGTCCACTAGCACAGATACGCAGTATTTT. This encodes CSVPRGASTSTDTQYF.

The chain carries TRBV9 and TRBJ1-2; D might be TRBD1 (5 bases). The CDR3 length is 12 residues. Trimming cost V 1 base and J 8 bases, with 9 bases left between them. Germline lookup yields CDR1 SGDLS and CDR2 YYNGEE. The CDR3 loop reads CASSVRGYGYTF. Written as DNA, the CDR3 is TGTGCCAGCAGCGTAAGGGGTTACGGCTACACCTTC.

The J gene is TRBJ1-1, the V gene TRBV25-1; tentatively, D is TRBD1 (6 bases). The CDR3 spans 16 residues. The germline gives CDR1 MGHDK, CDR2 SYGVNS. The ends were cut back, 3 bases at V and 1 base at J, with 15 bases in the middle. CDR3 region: CASSDTLGGGNTEAFF. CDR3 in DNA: TGTGCCAGCAGTGACACGTTAGGGGGGGGGAACACTGAAGCTTTCTTT.

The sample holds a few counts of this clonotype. The CDR3 loop reads CSARGAARYEQYF. In nucleotides, the CDR3 is TGCAGTGCTAGAGGAGCGGCCCGCTACGAGCAGTACTTC. The chain combines TRBV20-1 with TRBJ2-7, with D possibly TRBD2 on 5 matching bases. The CDR3 has 13 amino acids. Per germline, CDR1 DFQATT and CDR2 SNEGSKA (reference sequence). Trimming left V 1 base short and J 3 bases short, with 10 bases between.

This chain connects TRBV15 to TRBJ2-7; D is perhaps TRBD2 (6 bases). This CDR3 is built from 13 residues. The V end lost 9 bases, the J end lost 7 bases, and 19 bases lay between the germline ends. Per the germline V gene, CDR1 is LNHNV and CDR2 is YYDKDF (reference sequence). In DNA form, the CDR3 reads TGTGCCACTGGGGGGACCTCCTACAATGAGCAGTACTTC. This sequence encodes CATGGTSYNEQYF.

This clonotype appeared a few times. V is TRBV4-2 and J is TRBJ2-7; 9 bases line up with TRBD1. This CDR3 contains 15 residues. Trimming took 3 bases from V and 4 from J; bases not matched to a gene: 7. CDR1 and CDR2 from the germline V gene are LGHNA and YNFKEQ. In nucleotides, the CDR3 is TGTGCCAGCAGCCAGGTCTCCGGGACAGGGTACGAGCAGTACTTC. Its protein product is CASSQVSGTGYEQYF.

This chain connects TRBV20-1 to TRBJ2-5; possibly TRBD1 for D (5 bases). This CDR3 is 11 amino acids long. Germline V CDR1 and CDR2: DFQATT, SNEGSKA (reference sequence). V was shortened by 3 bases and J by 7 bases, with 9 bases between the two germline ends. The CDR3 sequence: CSARPTGTQYF. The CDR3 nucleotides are TGCAGTGCTAGGCCAACAGGGACCCAGTACTTC.

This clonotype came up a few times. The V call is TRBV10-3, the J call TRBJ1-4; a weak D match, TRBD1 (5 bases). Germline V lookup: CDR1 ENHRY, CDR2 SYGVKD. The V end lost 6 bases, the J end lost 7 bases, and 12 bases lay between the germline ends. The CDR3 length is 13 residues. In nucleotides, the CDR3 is TGTGCCATCAGCGGGGGAGTGAGTGAAAAACTGTTTTTT. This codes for CAISGGVSEKLFF.

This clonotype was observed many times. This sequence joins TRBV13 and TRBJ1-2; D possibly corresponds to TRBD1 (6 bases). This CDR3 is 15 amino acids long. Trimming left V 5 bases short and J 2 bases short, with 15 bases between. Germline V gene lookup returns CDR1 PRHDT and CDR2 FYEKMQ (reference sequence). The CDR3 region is CASSPRDTLNYGYTF. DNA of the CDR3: TGTGCCAGCAGCCCGAGGGACACCCTAAACTATGGCTACACCTTC.

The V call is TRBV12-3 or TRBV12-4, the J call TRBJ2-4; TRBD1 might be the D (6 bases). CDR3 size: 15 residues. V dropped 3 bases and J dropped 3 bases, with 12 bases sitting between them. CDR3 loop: CASSFWGLGKNIQYF. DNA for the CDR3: TGTGCCAGCAGTTTTTGGGGGCTGGGCAAAAACATTCAGTACTTC.

CDR3 sequence reads: CASSLALAQETQFF. The CDR3 DNA reads as TGTGCCAGCAGCTTAGCGTTGGCCCAAGAGACCCAGTTCTTC. The V call is TRBV7-6, the J call TRBJ2-5; D call uncertain. Judging by the DNA end, TRBJ2-1 fits better; the J call may be wrong. The CDR3 extends over 14 amino acids. Germline CDR1 SGHVS, CDR2 FNYEAQ.

The CDR3 is CASSSQANTGELFF. For the CDR3, the DNA is TGTGCCAGCAGTTCCCAGGCCAATACCGGGGAGCTGTTTTTT. The genes are TRBV28 and TRBJ2-2; D remains ambiguous. The V end lost 4 bases, the J end lost 5 bases, and 11 bases lay between the germline ends. The CDR3 spans 14 residues. Germline V gene data show CDR1 as MDHEN and CDR2 as SYDVKM.

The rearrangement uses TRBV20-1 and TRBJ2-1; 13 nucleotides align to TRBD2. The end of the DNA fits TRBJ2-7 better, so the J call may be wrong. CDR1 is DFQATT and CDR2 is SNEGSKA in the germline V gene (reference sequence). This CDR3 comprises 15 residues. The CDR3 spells CSARGLAGYYNEQYF. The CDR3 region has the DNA TGCAGTGCTAGGGGACTAGCGGGATACTACAATGAGCAGTACTTC.

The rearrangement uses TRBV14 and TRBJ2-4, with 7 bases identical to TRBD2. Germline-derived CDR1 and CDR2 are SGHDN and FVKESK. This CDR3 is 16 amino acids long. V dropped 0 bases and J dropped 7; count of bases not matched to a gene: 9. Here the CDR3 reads CASSQEMVLARNIQYF. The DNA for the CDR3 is TGTGCCAGCAGCCAAGAGATGGTACTAGCGAGGAACATTCAGTACTTC.

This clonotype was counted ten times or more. CDR3 amino acids: CASSLVGALAKNIQYF. The CDR3 DNA reads TGTGCCAGCAGCTTGGTGGGGGCCTTAGCCAAAAACATTCAGTACTTC. The chain couples TRBV7-2 to TRBJ2-4, with D possibly TRBD1 on 6 matching bases. V lost 3 bases, J lost 0 bases, and 12 bases lay in between. The CDR3 is 16 residues long. Per the germline V gene, CDR1 is SGHTA and CDR2 is FQGNSA.

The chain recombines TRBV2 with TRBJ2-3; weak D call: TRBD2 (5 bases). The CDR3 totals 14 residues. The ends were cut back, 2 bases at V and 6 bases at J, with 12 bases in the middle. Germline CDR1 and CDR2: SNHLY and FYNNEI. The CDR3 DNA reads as TGTGCCAGCAGTGAACAGACTACACGGGATACGCAGTATTTT. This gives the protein CASSEQTTRDTQYF.

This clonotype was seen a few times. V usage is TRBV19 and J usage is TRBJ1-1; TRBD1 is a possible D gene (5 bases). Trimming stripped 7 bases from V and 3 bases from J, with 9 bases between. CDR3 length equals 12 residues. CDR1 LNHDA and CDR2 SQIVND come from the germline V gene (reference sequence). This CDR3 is CASTRGYTEAFF. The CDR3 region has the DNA TGTGCCAGTACTCGGGGGTACACTGAAGCTTTCTTT.

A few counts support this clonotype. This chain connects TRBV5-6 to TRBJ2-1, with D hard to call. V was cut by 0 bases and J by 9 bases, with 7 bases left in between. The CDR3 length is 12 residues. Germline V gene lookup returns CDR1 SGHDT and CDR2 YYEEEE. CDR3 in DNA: TGTGCCAGCAGCTTGGTGGACGGTGAGCAGTTCTTC. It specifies CASSLVDGEQFF. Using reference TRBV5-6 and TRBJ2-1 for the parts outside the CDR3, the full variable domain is DAGVTQSPTHLIKTRGQQVTLRCSPKSGHDTVSWYQQALGQGPQFIFQYYEEEERQRGNFPDRFSGHQFPNYSSELNVNALLLGDSALYLCASSLVDGEQFFGPGTRLTVL.

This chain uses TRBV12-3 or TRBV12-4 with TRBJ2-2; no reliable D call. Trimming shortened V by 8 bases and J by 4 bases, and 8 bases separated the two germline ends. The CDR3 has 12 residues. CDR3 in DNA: TGTGCCAGCGGTCCCCCCACCGGGGAGCTGTTTTTT. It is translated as CASGPPTGELFF.

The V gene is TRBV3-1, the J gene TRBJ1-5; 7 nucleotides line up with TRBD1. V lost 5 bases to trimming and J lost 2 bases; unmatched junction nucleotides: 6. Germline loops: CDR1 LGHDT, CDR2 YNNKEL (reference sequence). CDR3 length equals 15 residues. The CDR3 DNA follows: TGTGCCAGCAGCGCCCGACAGGGCGGCAATCAGCCCCAGCATTTT. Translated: CASSARQGGNQPQHF.

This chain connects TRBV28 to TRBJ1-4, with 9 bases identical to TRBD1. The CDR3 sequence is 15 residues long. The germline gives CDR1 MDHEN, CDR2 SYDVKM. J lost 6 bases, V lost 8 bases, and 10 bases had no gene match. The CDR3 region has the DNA TGTGCCAGCGGAGGTCCGAGGACAGGGGATGAAAAACTGTTTTTT. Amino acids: CASGGPRTGDEKLFF.

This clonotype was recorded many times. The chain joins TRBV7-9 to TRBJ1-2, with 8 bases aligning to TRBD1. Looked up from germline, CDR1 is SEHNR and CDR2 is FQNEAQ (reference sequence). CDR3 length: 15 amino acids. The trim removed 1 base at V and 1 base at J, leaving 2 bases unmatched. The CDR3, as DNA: TGTGCCAGCAGCTTAGGGGACAGGATTAACTATGGCTACACCTTC. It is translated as CASSLGDRINYGYTF.